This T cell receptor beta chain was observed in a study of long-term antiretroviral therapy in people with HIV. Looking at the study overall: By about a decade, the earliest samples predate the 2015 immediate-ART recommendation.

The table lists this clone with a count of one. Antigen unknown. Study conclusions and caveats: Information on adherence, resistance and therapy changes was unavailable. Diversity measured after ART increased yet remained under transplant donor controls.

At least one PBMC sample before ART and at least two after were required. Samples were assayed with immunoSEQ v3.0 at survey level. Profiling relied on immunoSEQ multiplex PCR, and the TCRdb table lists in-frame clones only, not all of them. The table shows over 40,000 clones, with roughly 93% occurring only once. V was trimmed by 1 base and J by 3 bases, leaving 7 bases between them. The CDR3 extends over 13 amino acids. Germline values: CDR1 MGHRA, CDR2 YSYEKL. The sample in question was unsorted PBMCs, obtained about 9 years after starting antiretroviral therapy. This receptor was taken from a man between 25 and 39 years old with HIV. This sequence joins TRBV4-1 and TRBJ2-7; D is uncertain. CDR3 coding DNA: TGCGCCAGCAGCCAAGCATTAGACTACGAGCAGTACTTC. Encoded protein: CASSQALDYEQYF.